What follows are 28 T cell receptor beta chains derived from one specimen sequenced in a study of CD8+CD57+ T cells in acquired aplastic anemia. CDR3 and TCR beta VDJ profiling relied on genomic DNA as the template. Each CDR3 protein gets one entry after TCRdb re-called the reads with MiXCR. The sample has some 47,000 distinct CDR3 sequences, about 73% seen once. Specimen: sorted CD4+, CD8+, or CD8+CD57+ T cells (not recorded which) from PBMCs. Receptor source: a human donor in good health, serving as a control.

V and J are TRBV29-1 and TRBJ2-3; TRBD1 matches 8 bases. Trimming took 5 bases from V and 3 from J; bases not matched to a gene: 7. Germline lookup yields CDR1 SQVTM and CDR2 ANQGSEA. The CDR3 is 14 residues long. CDR3 nucleotides: TGCAGCGTTACCACAGGGGGAATGACAGATACGCAGTATTTT. Translated, it gives CSVTTGGMTDTQYF.

The V and J genes are TRBV20-1 and TRBJ1-6; tentative D call: TRBD1 (6 bases). Trimming pared 6 bases from V and 5 bases from J, leaving 11 bases between. The CDR3 spans 13 residues. Germline V gene lookup returns CDR1 DFQATT and CDR2 SNEGSKA (reference sequence). This CDR3 reads CSALDRDNSPLHF. The CDR3 DNA reads TGCAGTGCCCTGGACAGAGATAATTCACCCCTCCACTTT.

DNA for the CDR3: TGTGCCAGTAGTTGGCAGACTAATGAAAAACTGTTTTTT. It encodes CASSWQTNEKLFF. The V and J genes are TRBV19 and TRBJ1-4; D unclear. CDR1 is LNHDA and CDR2 is SQIVND in the germline V gene (reference sequence). Trimming left V 5 bases short and J 2 bases short, with 6 bases between. CDR3 length: 13 residues.

This clonotype was counted a single time. V and J are TRBV11-1 and TRBJ2-3, with 11 bases fitting TRBD2. The trim removed 5 bases at V and 11 bases at J, leaving 12 bases unmatched. CDR1 is SGHAT and CDR2 is FQDESV in the germline V gene (reference sequence). The CDR3 totals 15 residues. DNA of the CDR3: TGTGCCAGCAGCACCGGGACTAGCGGCTACAATGAGCAGTATTTT. Protein sequence: CASSTGTSGYNEQYF.

The chain carries TRBV7-6 and TRBJ1-2; TRBD1 agrees at 7 bases. In germline, CDR1 is SGHVS, CDR2 FNYEAQ. V lost 5 bases, J lost 6 bases, and 6 bases stayed unmatched. The CDR3 is 13 amino acids. CDR3 amino acids: CASSLTGVDGYTF. For the CDR3, the DNA is TGTGCCAGCAGCCTCACAGGGGTGGATGGCTACACCTTC.

V usage is TRBV13 and J usage is TRBJ1-1; perhaps TRBD1 as D (6 bases). The germline V and J ends were trimmed by 5 bases and 0 bases, with 13 bases remaining between them. The CDR3 is 15 residues long. Germline CDR1 PRHDT, CDR2 FYEKMQ (reference sequence). The CDR3: CASSLGHRMNTEAFF. The CDR3 nucleotides read TGTGCCAGCAGCCTGGGACACAGGATGAACACTGAAGCTTTCTTT. Full variable domain (outside the CDR3, taken from reference TRBV13 and TRBJ1-1): AAGVIQSPRHLIKEKRETATLKCYPIPRHDTVYWYQQGPGQDPQFLISFYEKMQSDKGSIPDRFSAQQFSDYHSELNMSSLELGDSALYFCASSLGHRMNTEAFFGQGTRLTVV.

The chain joins TRBV25-1 to TRBJ1-6, with D possibly TRBD1 on 5 matching bases. CDR3 length equals 13 residues. Germline CDR1 MGHDK, CDR2 SYGVNS. V was shortened by 10 bases and J by 3 bases, with 10 bases between the two germline ends. CDR3 residues: CATGGVYNSPLHF. CDR3 coding DNA: TGTGCCACGGGGGGTGTCTATAATTCACCCCTCCACTTT.

The V gene is TRBV7-9, the J gene TRBJ2-1; no definite D call. V was trimmed by 3 bases and J by 4 bases, leaving 13 bases between them. Germline CDR1 reads SEHNR; CDR2 reads FQNEAQ (reference sequence). The CDR3 runs 15 residues. The CDR3 loop is CASSLLSQQYNEQFF. DNA of the CDR3: TGTGCCAGCAGCTTGTTAAGCCAGCAGTACAATGAGCAGTTCTTC. The variable domain in full, completed from reference TRBV7-9 and TRBJ2-1, reads DTGVSQNPRHKITKRGQNVTFRCDPISEHNRLYWYRQTLGQGPEFLTYFQNEAQLEKSRLLSDRFSAERPKGSFSTLEIQRTEQGDSAMYLCASSLLSQQYNEQFFGPGTRLTVL.

The DNA for the CDR3 is TGCAGCGGAACAGGGCCTGGGGCCAACGTCCTGACTTTC. Its protein product is CSGTGPGANVLTF. V gene TRBV29-1 combines with J gene TRBJ2-6, with D possibly being TRBD1 (6 bases). V was shortened by 7 bases and J by 2 bases, with 9 bases between the two germline ends. This CDR3 has 13 amino acids. Germline CDR1 SQVTM, CDR2 ANQGSEA.

The V call is TRBV7-2, the J call TRBJ2-3; maybe TRBD1 (5 bases). Germline-derived CDR1 and CDR2 are SGHTA and FQGNSA. V lost 3 bases to trimming and J lost 3 bases, with 10 bases between them. This CDR3 has 14 residues. The CDR3, as DNA: TGTGCCAGCAGCTTGGACATATTTACAGATACGCAGTATTTT. Its protein product is CASSLDIFTDTQYF.

V usage is TRBV10-2 and J usage is TRBJ2-1; TRBD2 agrees at 12 bases. The CDR3 consists of 16 residues. From germline, CDR1 is WSHSY and CDR2 SAAADI. Trimming took 5 bases from V and 5 from J; bases not matched to a gene: 7. The CDR3 spells CASSLAGGYGDNEQFF. Here the CDR3 DNA reads TGCGCCAGCAGTCTAGCGGGGGGGTATGGAGACAATGAGCAGTTCTTC.

The rearrangement uses TRBV24-1 and TRBJ2-7, with 8 bases matching TRBD1. Trimming took 9 bases from V and 2 from J; bases not matched to a gene: 14. The CDR3 covers 16 residues. Germline V CDR1 and CDR2: KGHDR, SFDVKD. CDR3: CATGTRQGRSPYEQYF. CDR3 bases: TGTGCCACCGGAACACGACAGGGGCGAAGCCCCTACGAGCAGTACTTC.

The CDR3 DNA reads TGTGCCAGTAGTATAACTCTGACGACAGAAGCTTTCTTT. It encodes CASSITLTTEAFF. V is TRBV19 and J is TRBJ1-1; D uncertain. The V end lost 2 bases, the J end lost 8 bases, and 12 bases lay between the germline ends. This CDR3 comprises 13 residues. CDR1 is LNHDA and CDR2 is SQIVND in the germline V gene (reference sequence).

The chain employs TRBV24-1 and TRBJ1-5; D gene unclear. Trimming stripped 5 bases from V and 9 bases from J, with 13 bases between. Germline V gene lookup returns CDR1 KGHDR and CDR2 SFDVKD. The CDR3 has 13 amino acids. CDR3 loop: CATSAGGGSPQHF. For the CDR3, the DNA is TGTGCCACCAGTGCCGGAGGCGGTTCGCCCCAGCATTTT.

The chain joins TRBV9 to TRBJ2-3; 7 positions agree with TRBD2. The CDR3 has 17 residues. The germline V gene has CDR1 SGDLS and CDR2 YYNGEE. J gave up 9 bases and V 1 base, and 17 bases lay outside the gene matches. CDR3 in amino acids: CASSVPRLALFPSTQYF. The CDR3, as DNA: TGTGCCAGCAGCGTACCCCGACTAGCCCTTTTCCCTTCAACGCAGTATTTT.

This clonotype was recorded once. The chain couples TRBV15 to TRBJ2-1; no reliable D call. CDR1 and CDR2 (germline): LNHNV, YYDKDF (reference sequence). The CDR3 covers 13 residues. V was clipped by 4 bases and J by 7 bases, with 11 bases between them. CDR3 DNA sequence: TGTGCCACCAGCATCCTTCCAGCGAATGAGCAGTTCTTC. This sequence encodes CATSILPANEQFF.

This rearrangement joins TRBV2 to TRBJ1-1; 7 bases align to TRBD1. The germline gives CDR1 SNHLY, CDR2 FYNNEI. CDR3 size: 15 residues. V lost 5 bases and J lost 6; bases outside the gene matches: 12. CDR3 DNA sequence: TGTGCCAGCAGTCAAGACAGGGCTGAGTGGGCTGAAGCTTTCTTT. Translated, it gives CASSQDRAEWAEAFF.

The rearrangement joins TRBV7-8 to TRBJ2-5, with D perhaps matching TRBD1 (5 bases). V lost 4 bases, J lost 3 bases, and 9 bases lay in between. This CDR3 is built from 13 residues. CDR1 and CDR2 (germline): SGHVS, FQNEAQ. In DNA, the CDR3 is TGTGCCAGCAGCTCGACAGTAGAAGAGACCCAGTACTTC. The encoded protein is CASSSTVEETQYF.

CDR3 residues: CSAPGGAGTDTQYF. CDR3 nucleotides: TGCAGTGCACCAGGGGGCGCGGGCACAGATACGCAGTATTTT. This chain uses TRBV20-1 with TRBJ2-3; TRBD1 matches at 8 bases. This CDR3 comprises 14 residues. J was trimmed by 1 base and V by 6 bases; bases with no gene match: 6. The germline gives CDR1 DFQATT, CDR2 SNEGSKA (reference sequence).

This clonotype was counted only a few times. The chain is built from TRBV2 and TRBJ2-7; perhaps TRBD2 as D (6 bases). There are 15 residues in the CDR3. Germline CDR1 reads SNHLY; CDR2 reads FYNNEI. The V end was cut by 6 bases, the J end by 4 bases, with 19 bases between. This chain's CDR3 is CASSLGLGGLYEQYF. The CDR3 DNA sequence: TGTGCCAGCAGCCTCGGCCTGGGAGGACTTTACGAGCAGTACTTC. Full variable domain (rest looked up from reference TRBV2 and TRBJ2-7): EPEVTQTPSHQVTQMGQEVILRCVPISNHLYFYWYRQILGQKVEFLVSFYNNEISEKSEIFDDQFSVERPDGSNFTLKIRSTKLEDSAMYFCASSLGLGGLYEQYFGPGTRLTVT.

The chain carries TRBV15 and TRBJ2-6, with unresolved D. In germline, CDR1 is LNHNV, CDR2 YYDKDF (reference sequence). This CDR3 region has 14 residues. V lost 3 bases and J lost 2, with 5 bases in between. The CDR3: CATSSGTGANVLTF. The CDR3, as DNA: TGTGCCACCAGCAGTGGGACTGGGGCCAACGTCCTGACTTTC. The whole variable domain, remainder taken from reference TRBV15 and TRBJ2-6, is DAMVIQNPRYQVTQFGKPVTLSCSQTLNHNVMYWYQQKSSQAPKLLFHYYDKDFNNEADTPDNFQSRRPNTSFCFLDIRSPGLGDTAMYLCATSSGTGANVLTFGAGSRLTVL.

In its sample, this clonotype is medium-sized. The CDR3 loop reads CASSERGGGANVLTF. The CDR3 DNA sequence: TGTGCCAGCAGCGAGCGAGGGGGTGGGGCCAACGTCCTGACTTTC. The chain joins TRBV2 to TRBJ2-6, with D perhaps matching TRBD1 (6 bases). This CDR3 is built from 15 residues. The germline V gene has CDR1 SNHLY and CDR2 FYNNEI. The V end lost 6 bases, the J end lost 3 bases, and 12 bases lay between the germline ends.

This chain links TRBV11-2 with TRBJ2-7, with 9 bases that match TRBD1. This CDR3 spans 15 amino acids. Germline trimming cut 2 bases from V and 4 bases from J; bases unmatched to any gene: 6. Germline V lookup: CDR1 SGHAT, CDR2 FQNNGV. CDR3 loop: CASSLHPGQGYEQYF. DNA for the CDR3: TGTGCCAGCAGCTTACATCCAGGACAGGGGTACGAGCAGTACTTC.

The CDR3 is CASSLARWQNYGYTF. The DNA of the CDR3 is TGTGCCAGCAGCTTAGCGCGGTGGCAGAACTATGGCTACACCTTC. V usage is TRBV7-2 and J usage is TRBJ1-2; no clear D. Germline CDR1 and CDR2: SGHTA and FQGNSA. Trimming cost V 0 bases and J 2 bases, with 10 bases left between them. The CDR3 is made up of 15 amino acids.

The chain joins TRBV7-2 to TRBJ1-2; 7 bases are a match to TRBD1. Germline-derived CDR1 and CDR2 are SGHTA and FQGNSA. The CDR3 has 14 residues. V trimming: 4 bases; J trimming: 4 bases; junction bases outside the gene matches: 6. For the CDR3, the DNA is TGTGCCAGCAGCTCTACAGGGGAGATCTATGGCTACACCTTC. The encoded protein is CASSSTGEIYGYTF.

By frequency in the sample, this clonotype is medium-sized. A read error may account for a junction end that differs from germline. The chain links TRBV20-1 to TRBJ2-3, with 9 bases matching TRBD1. The CDR3 is 11 amino acids. CDR1 and CDR2 (germline): DFQATT, SNEGSKA (reference sequence). In DNA, the CDR3 is TGCAGTGCTTTAGGTGGGACAGGGACGGATTTT. Residues: CSALGGTGTDF.

Ten or more counts support this clonotype. This chain joins TRBV5-4 and TRBJ2-7, with a possible D match to TRBD1 (5 bases). The CDR3 contains 12 residues. CDR1 is SGHNT and CDR2 is YYREEE in the germline V gene (reference sequence). The ends were cut back, 6 bases at V and 5 bases at J, with 12 bases in the middle. CDR3 residues: CASTTGSNEQYF. CDR3 DNA: TGTGCCAGCACCACAGGCAGTAACGAGCAGTACTTC.

V gene TRBV2 combines with J gene TRBJ2-7; maybe TRBD2 (6 bases). CDR3 length: 11 amino acids. V lost 2 bases, J lost 9 bases, and 8 bases lay in between. CDR1 and CDR2 from the germline V gene are SNHLY and FYNNEI. The CDR3 protein is CASSESEGQYF. The CDR3 bases are TGTGCCAGCAGTGAATCGGAGGGGCAGTACTTC.